The clone carrying this TCR beta chain has more than one count but fewer than ten. Its antigen is as yet unknown. Germline and junction disagree at one end, which may indicate a read error. TCRdb fed the RT-PCR reads into MiXCR, producing one record per CDR3 protein. This sample has about 500,000 distinct CDR3 sequences; under 8.5% occur once, and the top ten carry over 10%. The source of the sample is a study of response to subunit inactivated influenza vaccine. Overall study results and limits: The authors put forward the suggestion that each seasonal influenza vaccination may bring in only a limited number of new T cells.

Looked up from germline, CDR1 is SQVTM and CDR2 is ANQGSEA. CDR3 length equals 11 residues. The clonotype originates from a man between 50 and 69 years old who received an inactivated influenza vaccine. The chain employs TRBV29-1 and TRBJ2-7; the D is unclear. Sequenced here: PBMCs from blood, sampled about 24 months after vaccination. CDR3 sequence: CSVEVLNEQYF. For the CDR3, the DNA is TGCAGCGTGGAAGTGCTGAACGAGCAGTACTTC.